This T cell receptor beta chain was recovered during a study of cytomegalovirus exposure and HLA in healthy donors. The CDR3 sequence is 14 residues long. The V gene's germline CDR1 is LNHNV and CDR2 YYDKDF (reference sequence). Trimming stripped 1 base from V and 1 base from J, with 7 bases between. PCR involved 60 Vbeta and 13 Jbeta primers. Produced via immunoSEQ multiplex PCR; TCRdb's table is partial and in-frame only. The sample table includes some 75,000 clones. The chain has TRBV15 and TRBJ2-5; D call uncertain. Sequenced input: PBMCs. The sequence was obtained from a man aged 40-55 years in good health and CMV-seronegative. The CDR3 bases are TGTGCCACCAGCAGAGGGCTCACCCAAGAGACCCAGTACTTC. Translating gives CATSRGLTQETQYF. The full variable domain, its missing parts supplied by reference TRBV15 and TRBJ2-5, is DAMVIQNPRYQVTQFGKPVTLSCSQTLNHNVMYWYQQKSSQAPKLLFHYYDKDFNNEADTPDNFQSRRPNTSFCFLDIRSPGLGDTAMYLCATSRGLTQETQYFGPGTRLLVL.